One and the same sample provided the 13 T cell receptor beta chains below, sequenced in a study of blood T cell repertoires in COVID-19. Sequenced by immunoSEQ multiplex PCR; TCRdb stores in-frame clones only, minus some. The sample contains a few hundred thousand clones, roughly 88% of which appear only once. Sequences were obtained from PBMCs or T cells enriched from blood (not recorded which). Receptors originate from a woman in her forties who had recovered from COVID-19.

V gene TRBV6-5 combines with J gene TRBJ2-5; TRBD2 might be the D (6 bases). This CDR3 spans 15 amino acids. Germline V gene sequence: CDR1 MNHEY, CDR2 SVGAGI. V lost 6 bases to trimming and J lost 0 bases, with 14 bases between them. The DNA for the CDR3 is TGTGCCAGCAGCTCCCGCGGGGTGTACCAAGAGACCCAGTACTTC. Translation: CASSSRGVYQETQYF.

The genes are TRBV4-3 and TRBJ2-7; maybe TRBD1 (6 bases). The V end was cut by 1 base, the J end by 3 bases, with 16 bases between. The germline CDR1 and CDR2 sequences are LGHNA and YSLEER. The length of the CDR3 is 16 residues. In nucleotides, the CDR3 is TGCGCCAGCAGCCAAGTCCCTACAGGGAAGAACTACGAGCAGTACTTC. It translates to CASSQVPTGKNYEQYF.

This clone has a single count. The chain recombines TRBV20-1 with TRBJ1-1; perhaps TRBD1 as D (6 bases). V lost 6 bases and J lost 3, with 8 bases in between. This CDR3 has 11 residues. CDR1 DFQATT and CDR2 SNEGSKA come from the germline V gene (reference sequence). CDR3 protein: CSAPGDTEAFF. The CDR3 bases are TGCAGTGCGCCAGGGGACACTGAAGCTTTCTTT.

V gene TRBV27 combines with J gene TRBJ1-5; 7 bases map to TRBD1. J gave up 4 bases and V 5 bases, and 5 bases lay outside the gene matches. The CDR3 has 14 residues. Germline loops: CDR1 MNHEY, CDR2 SMNVEV (reference sequence). CDR3 amino acids: CASSPNRGNQPQHF. CDR3 sequence (DNA): TGTGCCAGCAGTCCTAACAGGGGTAATCAGCCCCAGCATTTT.

About this clone: The sample holds other DNA sequences that translate to the same CDR3. The chain carries TRBV20-1 and TRBJ2-5, with a tentative D call TRBD2 (5 bases). Trimming left V 6 bases short and J 2 bases short, with 7 bases between. From germline, CDR1 is DFQATT and CDR2 SNEGSKA (reference sequence). The CDR3 sequence is 11 residues long. This chain's CDR3 is CSASGQETQYF. The CDR3 nucleotides read TGCAGTGCCTCGGGGCAAGAGACCCAGTACTTC.

The chain carries TRBV4-3 and TRBJ2-7; 10 bases fit TRBD1. The length of the CDR3 is 15 residues. V lost 0 bases to trimming and J lost 7 bases; unmatched junction nucleotides: 6. Germline-derived CDR1 and CDR2 are LGHNA and YSLEER. For the CDR3, the DNA is TGCGCCAGCAGCCAAGAGACAGGGGGCTGGGGTGAGCAGTACTTC. The encoded protein is CASSQETGGWGEQYF.

This chain connects TRBV9 to TRBJ2-1; a possible D gene is TRBD2 (5 bases). CDR3 length: 16 residues. The germline V and J ends were trimmed by 0 bases and 8 bases, with 18 bases remaining between them. Per the germline V gene, CDR1 is SGDLS and CDR2 is YYNGEE. The CDR3 loop reads CASSVEPLQRAHEQFF. The CDR3 DNA reads as TGTGCCAGCAGCGTAGAGCCCCTCCAGAGGGCCCATGAGCAGTTCTTC.

The chain carries TRBV10-3 and TRBJ2-3; a possible D gene is TRBD2 (5 bases). This CDR3 spans 14 amino acids. Germline loops: CDR1 ENHRY, CDR2 SYGVKD. V was trimmed by 11 bases and J by 5 bases, leaving 20 bases between them. The CDR3 sequence is CAVCTAGGIDTQYF. The CDR3 DNA reads TGTGCCGTCTGTACCGCTGGAGGTATAGATACGCAGTATTTT.

This clone has only one observation. CDR3: CASSFTASGSYEQYF. CDR3 coding DNA: TGCGCCAGCAGCTTCACGGCTAGCGGGAGCTACGAGCAGTACTTC. This rearrangement joins TRBV5-1 to TRBJ2-7, with TRBD2 matching over 10 bases. V trimming: 2 bases; J trimming: 3 bases; junction bases outside the gene matches: 5. The CDR3 is 15 amino acids. Germline values: CDR1 SGHRS, CDR2 YFSETQ.

This chain joins TRBV9 and TRBJ1-2; unclear D gene. This CDR3 is 15 amino acids long. Trimming removed 3 bases from V and 4 bases from J, with 16 bases in between. Germline CDR1 reads SGDLS; CDR2 reads YYNGEE. The CDR3 here is CASSEAYGEGYGYTF. The CDR3 DNA reads as TGTGCCAGCAGCGAGGCCTACGGGGAGGGCTATGGCTACACCTTC. The full variable domain, rest sourced from reference TRBV9 and TRBJ1-2, is DSGVTQTPKHLITATGQRVTLRCSPRSGDLSVYWYQQSLDQGLQFLIQYYNGEERAKGNILERFSAQQFPDLHSELNLSSLELGDSALYFCASSEAYGEGYGYTFGSGTRLTVV.

In its sample, this clone was seen many times. The V call is TRBV27, the J call TRBJ1-5; 9 bases map to TRBD1. The J segment lost 3 bases and the V segment lost 3 bases, leaving 12 bases of the junction unmatched. Looked up from germline, CDR1 is MNHEY and CDR2 is SMNVEV (reference sequence). CDR3 length equals 18 residues. The CDR3 sequence: CASSLRFVGQGYNQPQHF. Written as DNA, the CDR3 is TGTGCCAGCAGTTTGCGTTTCGTTGGACAGGGGTACAATCAGCCCCAGCATTTT.

The CDR3: CAARDSSSGNTIYF. As DNA, the CDR3 is TGTGCCGCCAGGGACAGTTCGTCTGGAAACACCATATATTTT. This sequence joins TRBV7-9 and TRBJ1-3; 7 nucleotides agree with TRBD1. Germline V gene lookup returns CDR1 SEHNR and CDR2 FQNEAQ (reference sequence). Losses at the gene ends were 11 bases for V and 1 base for J; bases not matched to a gene: 8. The CDR3 has 14 amino acids.

The V call is TRBV27, the J call TRBJ1-1; 11 bases are a match to TRBD1. The germline V gene encodes CDR1 MNHEY and CDR2 SMNVEV (reference sequence). CDR3 size: 16 residues. V lost 6 bases and J lost 1; bases outside the gene matches: 7. The CDR3, as DNA: TGTGCCAGCAGGCGGGACAGGGGGTTGGGGAACACTGAAGCTTTCTTT. Translated, it gives CASRRDRGLGNTEAFF.